This TCR beta chain was found in a study of cytomegalovirus exposure and HLA in healthy donors (dated by TCRdb to the late 2010s). About the study as a whole: In an earlier analysis of around 540 of the donors, about 270 Gb of sequence data and approximately 100 million unique TCR beta sequences from 150 million to 200 million T cells were reported. Besides the first cohort of roughly 700 subjects, a separate validation cohort made up of 120 different subjects was used. A later analysis re-examined previously published TCR beta repertoires from 610 or so donors and added high-resolution HLA genotyping to investigate patterns of TCR occurrence. An early release that covered about 600 HLA-typed donors contained approximately 300 gigabases of sequencing data and tens of millions of unique TCR sequences. The later analysis used no new phenotypic data to find candidate immune exposures, relying instead on TCR beta sequences and their occurrence across donors. All discovery cohort repertoires had been generated on a single sequencing platform. The study aimed to test whether cataloging public T cell receptors could reveal signatures of past pathogen exposure. Class I and class II HLA loci were covered by the typing at four-digit resolution. Using immunosequencing, the study profiled T cell repertoires from fewer than 700 subjects and related those repertoires to cytomegalovirus serostatus. Among 300 to 500 genotyped donors of the cohort, an average of roughly 230,000 unique TCR beta nucleotide sequences was sequenced per donor, of which about 19% were non-productive. The number of donors typed differed by locus, with 629-630 for A, B, C, DRB1 and DQB1, around 560 for DQA1, some 570 for DPA1, and 472 for DPB1. Among the approximately 430 genotyped donors, around 81% belonged to the genetic ancestry cluster associated with self-reported Caucasian donors. An earlier analysis of 587 of the donors used high-throughput TCR beta sequencing to judge whether each TCR beta V gene segment behaved as functional or pseudogenic. Four or five DR-DQ haplotypes were handled as single units for association and clustering, since linkage in the cohort was strong. In a later genetic analysis, genome-wide SNP genotypes for about three fifths of the roughly 670 donors were used, and that subset was treated as a discovery cohort. Donor age, sex, ethnicity and CMV serostatus were compiled together with the repertoire data. High-throughput TCR immunosequencing, statistical association of individual TCRs with disease status, and machine learning were combined to predict cytomegalovirus infection status. Study-level results and caveats: At a false discovery rate of 0.05, a later analysis linked 15,000 to 20,000 TCR beta sequences to specific HLA alleles. In a later genetic analysis, a missense DCLRE1C variant was associated with V-gene and J-gene trimming of TCR beta chains, and the association was replicated in an independent cohort. A further reported finding was that TCR beta sequences accurately predicted the HLA-A and HLA-B alleles for most subjects in the first cohort. A total of roughly 160 TCR beta chains were listed by the study as associated with cytomegalovirus. In a later analysis, several top co-occurrence clusters were reported to appear linked to parvovirus B19, influenza, CMV and Epstein-Barr virus. When HLA alleles, especially DR and DQ, strongly co-occurred, attributing TCR associations to individual alleles was difficult. Because counts were too low, about 18 rarely observed V segments, including chromosome 9 orphons, were excluded from the earlier analysis of 500 to 700 of the donors. Because some donors lacked HLA typing at each locus, the association tests relied only on the typed subset. Linkage disequilibrium might explain the correlated functional status among segregating V segments, but an unknown experimental factor could not be excluded. Some IMGT-functional V segments, including TRBV6-2 and TRBV6-3, could not be distinguished by the 87-base-pair reads and were therefore excluded. Immune exposure information for the cohort was limited to CMV serostatus. Most TCR sequences were observed very rarely across donors, whereas some public TCRs were present in many individuals. In an earlier analysis of approximately 590 of the donors, most TCR beta V segments appeared in productive rearrangements about 87% or about 30% of the time, broadly matching IMGT annotations. In a later analysis, most CMV-associated TCR beta chains were found to appear HLA-restricted, with HLA associations seemingly driven largely by CMV exposure. A cluster of highly shared sequence variants was judged likely to represent a technical artifact of the sequencing pipeline. In vitro tests confirmed that a few of the cytomegalovirus-associated TCR beta chains recognize cytomegalovirus antigens. The presence/absence analyses assumed that sequencing depth was roughly uniform across donors, and that assumption may not be true. According to a later genetic analysis, donors in an Asian-associated ancestry cluster had fewer N-insertions in productive TCRs than the roughly 660-donor mean. In a later analysis, the rate of TCR association differed among HLA loci, with DRB1 alleles having the most associated TCRs and HLA-C alleles having the fewest. The authors suggested that the approach could potentially be generalized to other disease states and immunological phenotypes. In this cohort, only TCR beta chains were sequenced, and detectable features were limited by the absence of alpha or paired-chain data. The classifier was reported to diagnose cytomegalovirus status with high specificity and sensitivity in both the original and validation cohorts. A later analysis found that HLA-associated TCR beta chains were more clonally expanded and had lower generation probabilities than equally common non-associated chains.

From cysteine to phenylalanine, the CDR3 is 13 amino acids long. Left in the record is the CDR3 DNA by itself, 39 bases read in frame from the first base. V was cut back by 8 bases and J by 7 bases, leaving a gap of 12 bases between them. The germline V gene encodes CDR1 SNHLY and CDR2 FYNNEI. The cohort comprised 666 healthy bone marrow donors. Cohort members were all nominally healthy when sampled, although unrecorded immune exposures were likely present. The donor was CMV seronegative and belonged to the group of approximately 320 seronegative cohort members. A peripheral blood sample was collected from each donor, and TCR beta sequencing was performed on peripheral blood mononuclear cells. Genomic DNA was extracted from the blood cell samples with the Qiagen DNeasy Blood Extraction Kit. The library relied on the immunoSEQ multiplex PCR assay. For the multiplex PCR, a mixture combining 60 forward primers for TCR Vbeta segments and 13 reverse primers for TCR Jbeta segments was used. Amplification of the CDR3 region of rearranged TCR beta genes was performed with a multiplex PCR assay on genomic DNA. On the Illumina HiSeq System, the amplified TCR beta libraries were sequenced as 87-base-pair reads. On the study's bioinformatics: A later analysis tallied roughly 78 million unique TCR beta chains across the 550 to 850 repertoires, and about 10 million of those chains were shared by two or more donors. Raw reads were error-corrected and collapsed into unique sequences by a nearest-neighbor algorithm in which closely related sequences were merged to remove PCR and sequencing errors. V, D and J gene segments were assigned by aligning CDR3 sequences to IMGT reference sequences. Each retained sequence needed at least a six-nucleotide match to both a V gene segment and a J gene segment. Rearrangements were called productive when the CDR3 lacked stop codons and stayed in frame with V and J; all others were non-productive. CDR3 was defined by IMGT convention, running from the second conserved V-encoded cysteine to the conserved J-encoded phenylalanine. The earlier analysis of about 590 of the donors excluded sequences that lacked an unambiguous match to a single V gene segment. In an earlier analysis of roughly 500 of the donors, V segments were called functional above 56.7% productive rearrangements and were called segregating when the between-donor standard deviation exceeded 5%. A statistical classification framework was built to diagnose cytomegalovirus status from the catalog of TCR beta chain sequences. In a later analysis, V and J genes were assigned by comparing TCR nucleotide sequences against IMGT/GENE-DB human TR gene sequences. A later analysis assigned CDR3 sequences and most-parsimonious VDJ recombination scenarios with the TCRdist pipeline. In a later analysis, each TCR beta chain was defined by its CDR3 amino acid sequence together with its V-gene family, and reads lacking a unique V-gene family were excluded. In a later analysis, 500 to 700 highly shared, low-generation-probability nucleotide sequences were removed to address suspected cross-contamination and a sequencing artifact. For each public chain, a later analysis derived a clonal expansion index from normalized ranks of inferred template counts within each repertoire. In a later analysis, generation probabilities were computed using a VDJ recombination model fitted to out-of-frame rearrangements, and the results were checked against IGoR. A later analysis scored TCR-TCR, TCR-HLA and TCR-CMV co-occurrence with hypergeometric tests, applying a repertoire-size bias correction to TCR pairs. False discovery rates were estimated in a later analysis by permuting HLA or CMV assignments 20 times. In a later analysis, co-occurring TCRs were grouped using DBSCAN, with TCRdist sequence similarity added in when clustering inside HLA-allele-positive subsets. Repertoires with fewer than 30,000 or more than 120,000 public chains, plus five repertoires with anomalous nucleotide sharing, were excluded from co-occurrence clustering. TCRdb's version of the immuneACCESS table is confined to in-frame rearrangements and falls short of the full clone set. An unresolved V gene accounts for under half of the shortfall where checked; the remainder is of unknown origin. The V and J calls and clone size come from that table; D and trimming were worked out from the DNA. The sample data list about 130,000 clones, and about 83% of these were observed just once. The leading ten clones occupy 1% to 1.5% of the sample.

A note on this clone: Its antigen remains unidentified. No base qualities exist here, and no much larger clone lies one base off it.

The sample comprised PBMCs. The sequence was collected from a girl aged 2-10 years in good health and CMV-seronegative. The V and J genes are TRBV2 and TRBJ1-6; TRBD1 is possibly the D segment (5 matching bases). CDR3 region: CASYGGWNSPLHF. In nucleotide form, the sequence is TGTGCCAGCTATGGGGGGTGGAATTCACCCCTCCACTTT.